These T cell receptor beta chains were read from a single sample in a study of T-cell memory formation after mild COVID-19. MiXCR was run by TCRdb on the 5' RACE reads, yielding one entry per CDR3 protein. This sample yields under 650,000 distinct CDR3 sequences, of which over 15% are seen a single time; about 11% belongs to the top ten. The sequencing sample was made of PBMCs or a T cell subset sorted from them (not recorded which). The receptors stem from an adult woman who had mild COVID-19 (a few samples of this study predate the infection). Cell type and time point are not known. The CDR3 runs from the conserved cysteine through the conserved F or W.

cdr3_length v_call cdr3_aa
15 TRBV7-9 CASSFPSGQKETQYF
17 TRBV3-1 CASSQDVQASGRSEQFF
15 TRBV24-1 CATSDRGTDGYGYTF
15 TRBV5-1 CASSLLPTGLYEQYF
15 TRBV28 CASSSGMEAKNIQYF
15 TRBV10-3 CAISDPRFSGDEQFF
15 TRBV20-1 CSARGSGPWVYEQYF
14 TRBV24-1 CATRGTGDVSGYTF
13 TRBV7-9 CASSPTGASEAFF
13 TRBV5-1 CASSLVVRETQYF
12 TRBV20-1 CSAYWSENTIYF
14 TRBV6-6 CASSYSAANNEQFF
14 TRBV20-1 CSARWGGPSSPLHF
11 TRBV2 CASSELETQYF
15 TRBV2 CASSARQGANTEAFF
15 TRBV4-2 CASSPGTGGEETQYF
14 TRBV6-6 CASGKGASINEQFF
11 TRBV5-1 CASSYYEEQYF
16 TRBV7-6 CASSFGSSGSEETQYF
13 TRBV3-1 CASSQVFVDEQFF
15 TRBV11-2 CASSPWTKAQYEQFF
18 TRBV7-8 CASSLFGTSGGVGETQYF
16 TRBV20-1 CSARASGGALDNEQFF
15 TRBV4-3 CASSLYRGSTDTQYF
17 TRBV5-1 CASSHIKGGARYNEQFF
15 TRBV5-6 CASSLAPGHSYGYTF
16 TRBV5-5 CASSLAPGGEQNIQYF
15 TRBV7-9 CASSLRGGGTDTQYF
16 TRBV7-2 CASSSIAGGGTDTQYF
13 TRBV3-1 CASSQVKGEEQFF
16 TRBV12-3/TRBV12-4 CASSLGLAGSGYEQYF
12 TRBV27 CASSSITGGLHF
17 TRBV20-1 CSARDSLGQLSAYEQYF
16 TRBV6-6 CASSRKDRPPIYGYTF
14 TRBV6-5 CASTPTSGSGEQFF
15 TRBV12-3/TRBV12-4 CASTFTGALYNEQFF